Below are 22 T cell receptor beta chains sequenced from a single sample in a study of blood T cell repertoires in COVID-19. The protocol was immunoSEQ multiplex PCR, while the TCRdb copy is restricted to in-frame clones and leaves out a portion. The table has 120,000 to 150,000 clones, around 81% seen once. Sequenced: peripheral blood. The receptors were sampled from a human donor in a cohort sampled during active COVID-19.

The rearrangement links TRBV28 to TRBJ2-5, with D possibly being TRBD2 (6 bases). Between the trimmed V and J ends, which lost 10 bases and 7 bases, there was a span of 19 bases. This CDR3 region has 13 residues. From germline, CDR1 is MDHEN and CDR2 SYDVKM. This CDR3 reads CATIEEGTATQYF. The CDR3 DNA sequence: TGTGCCACCATCGAGGAAGGGACTGCGACCCAGTACTTC. Full variable domain (missing parts from reference TRBV28 and TRBJ2-5): DVKVTQSSRYLVKRTGEKVFLECVQDMDHENMFWYRQDPGLGLRLIYFSYDVKMKEKGDIPEGYSVSREKKERFSLILESASTNQTSMYLCATIEEGTATQYFGPGTRLLVL.

The J gene is TRBJ1-1, the V gene TRBV4-2, with D maybe TRBD1 (5 bases). The CDR3 length is 14 residues. Germline CDR1 LGHNA, CDR2 YNFKEQ. Trimming shortened V by 3 bases and J by 1 base, and 9 bases separated the two germline ends. CDR3 coding DNA: TGTGCCAGCAGCCAGGACATGGAGAACACTGAAGCTTTCTTT. Translation gives CASSQDMENTEAFF.

This clone was seen only a few times. The chain recombines TRBV6-5 with TRBJ2-3, with D tentatively TRBD2 (6 bases). This CDR3 is 16 amino acids long. Trimming pared 0 bases from V and 0 bases from J, leaving 10 bases between. CDR1 is MNHEY and CDR2 is SVGAGI in the germline V gene. CDR3 amino acids: CASSYSGGASTDTQYF. The CDR3 DNA reads as TGTGCCAGCAGTTACTCAGGAGGGGCGAGCACAGATACGCAGTATTTT.

The chain has TRBV6-6 and TRBJ2-6, with no clear D. Looked up from germline, CDR1 is MNHNY and CDR2 is SVGAGI (reference sequence). Trimming cost V 8 bases and J 2 bases, with 4 bases left between them. This CDR3 has 12 amino acids. CDR3 bases: TGTGCCAGCCAGACTGGGGCCAACGTCCTGACTTTC. The encoded protein is CASQTGANVLTF.

This clone was counted between two and nine times. The chain has TRBV2 and TRBJ1-5; D might be TRBD1 (6 bases). The V gene lost 0 bases and the J gene lost 5 bases, with 11 bases spanning the gap. This CDR3 has 15 residues. Germline-derived CDR1 and CDR2 are SNHLY and FYNNEI. CDR3 DNA sequence: TGTGCCAGCAGTGAAGCGGGCAGGGGCTATCAGCCCCAGCATTTT. Protein product: CASSEAGRGYQPQHF. Full variable domain (outside the CDR3, taken from reference TRBV2 and TRBJ1-5): EPEVTQTPSHQVTQMGQEVILRCVPISNHLYFYWYRQILGQKVEFLVSFYNNEISEKSEIFDDQFSVERPDGSNFTLKIRSTKLEDSAMYFCASSEAGRGYQPQHFGDGTRLSIL.

This CDR3 is CASSLVSGGFGGELFF. The CDR3 DNA sequence: TGTGCCAGCAGCTTAGTTAGCGGGGGATTTGGCGGGGAGCTGTTTTTT. The rearrangement joins TRBV11-2 to TRBJ2-2, with 9 bases identical to TRBD2. The CDR3 extends over 16 amino acids. V shed 1 base and J 7 bases; nucleotides not matched to a gene: 7. Germline-derived CDR1 and CDR2 are SGHAT and FQNNGV.

The genes are TRBV7-9 and TRBJ1-1; possibly TRBD1 for D (5 bases). With 5 bases removed from V and 2 bases from J, the gap between germline ends came to 15 bases. Germline V gene data show CDR1 as SEHNR and CDR2 as FQNEAQ (reference sequence). The CDR3 is 15 residues long. The CDR3 is CASSPSGQGNTEAFF. The CDR3 coding sequence is TGTGCCAGCAGCCCTAGTGGGCAGGGTAACACTGAAGCTTTCTTT.

This clone was recorded once. The rearrangement links TRBV19 to TRBJ2-7; perhaps TRBD2 as D (5 bases). Germline assignment: CDR1 LNHDA and CDR2 SQIVND (reference sequence). V lost 6 bases and J lost 0, with 9 bases in between. This CDR3 is built from 13 residues. The CDR3: CASSYTSSYEQYF. In DNA form, the CDR3 reads TGTGCCAGTAGCTATACTAGCTCCTACGAGCAGTACTTC.

This clone was seen a few times. V usage is TRBV5-1 and J usage is TRBJ2-6; TRBD2 might be the D (5 bases). Germline-derived CDR1 and CDR2 are SGHRS and YFSETQ. Trimming pared 0 bases from V and 8 bases from J, leaving 15 bases between. The length of the CDR3 is 16 residues. CDR3 region: CASSLAGQAGTNVLTF. In DNA form, the CDR3 reads TGCGCCAGCAGCTTGGCCGGTCAGGCCGGGACCAACGTCCTGACTTTC.

The V call is TRBV5-1, the J call TRBJ2-6; D is ambiguous. This CDR3 has 15 residues. Between the trimmed V and J ends, which lost 6 bases and 1 base, there was a span of 11 bases. The V gene's germline CDR1 is SGHRS and CDR2 YFSETQ. Here the CDR3 reads CASNPTLSGANVLTF. DNA for the CDR3: TGCGCCAGCAACCCGACACTTTCTGGGGCCAACGTCCTGACTTTC. The complete variable domain, with remaining parts taken from reference TRBV5-1 and TRBJ2-6, reads KAGVTQTPRYLIKTRGQQVTLSCSPISGHRSVSWYQQTPGQGLQFLFEYFSETQRNKGNFPGRFSGRQFSNSRSEMNVSTLELGDSALYLCASNPTLSGANVLTFGAGSRLTVL.

In the case of this clone: A much larger clone lies a single base off, so this may be a read error. The same CDR3 can be traced to other DNA sequences in this sample. This chain joins TRBV28 and TRBJ1-1; weak D call: TRBD1 (5 bases). Trimming shortened V by 7 bases and J by 3 bases, and 6 bases separated the two germline ends. This CDR3 region has 11 residues. The germline V gene has CDR1 MDHEN and CDR2 SYDVKM. The CDR3 sequence: CASTQDTEAFF. The CDR3 region has the DNA TGTGCCAGCACACAGGACACTGAAGCTTTCTTT. The variable domain in full, with the rest retrieved from reference TRBV28 and TRBJ1-1, is DVKVTQSSRYLVKRTGEKVFLECVQDMDHENMFWYRQDPGLGLRLIYFSYDVKMKEKGDIPEGYSVSREKKERFSLILESASTNQTSMYLCASTQDTEAFFGQGTRLTVV.

The chain is built from TRBV19 and TRBJ2-2, with 9 bases fitting TRBD1. CDR3 length: 15 residues. Germline V gives CDR1 LNHDA, CDR2 SQIVND (reference sequence). V was clipped by 4 bases and J by 7 bases; unmatched bases: 7. The CDR3 region is CASSTHRGQGGELFF. Written as DNA, the CDR3 is TGTGCCAGTAGTACCCACAGGGGGCAGGGCGGGGAGCTGTTTTTT.

This chain uses TRBV5-1 with TRBJ2-7; D possibly corresponds to TRBD2 (5 bases). CDR1 and CDR2 (germline): SGHRS, YFSETQ. The CDR3 loop spans 13 amino acids. V lost 2 bases, J lost 7 bases, and 13 bases lay in between. CDR3 residues: CASSLQTGGEQYF. CDR3 coding DNA: TGCGCCAGCAGCTTACAGACGGGCGGGGAGCAGTACTTC.

The J gene is TRBJ2-2, the V gene TRBV28, with D perhaps TRBD2 (6 bases). Per germline, CDR1 MDHEN and CDR2 SYDVKM. V lost 3 bases and J 4 bases, leaving 12 bases between the germline ends. This CDR3 spans 15 amino acids. The CDR3 here is CASSLRWEVTGELFF. The CDR3 region has the DNA TGTGCCAGCAGTTTGAGGTGGGAGGTCACCGGGGAGCTGTTTTTT.

The V call is TRBV9, the J call TRBJ2-1; 8 nucleotides agree with TRBD1. The CDR3 contains 13 residues. From germline, CDR1 is SGDLS and CDR2 YYNGEE. Unmatched junction bases numbered 6, after V lost 3 bases and J lost 10 bases. CDR3 DNA sequence: TGTGCCAGCAGCGCCTCCGGGACAGGAGAGCAGTTCTTC. As protein: CASSASGTGEQFF.

In regard to this clone: Other DNA sequences within the sample encode an identical CDR3. The V gene is TRBV5-1, the J gene TRBJ1-6; 10 bases match TRBD1. V shed 0 bases and J 9 bases; nucleotides not matched to a gene: 6. This CDR3 is 16 amino acids long. Germline CDR1 is SGHRS and CDR2 is YFSETQ. The CDR3 sequence: CASSLAGDRGLSPLHF. The CDR3 DNA reads as TGCGCCAGCAGCTTGGCCGGGGACAGGGGTCTTTCACCCCTCCACTTT.

The chain uses TRBV10-3 and TRBJ1-2; 8 bases fit TRBD1. Germline CDR1 and CDR2: ENHRY and SYGVKD. V dropped 8 bases and J dropped 3; count of bases not matched to a gene: 5. CDR3 size: 13 residues. The DNA for the CDR3 is TGTGCCATCGGACAGGGAGGGGACTATGGCTACACCTTC. This translates into CAIGQGGDYGYTF.

V gene TRBV10-3 combines with J gene TRBJ1-5, with 7 bases that match TRBD1. Germline V gene data show CDR1 as ENHRY and CDR2 as SYGVKD. The CDR3 covers 13 residues. The V segment lost 5 bases and the J segment 5 bases; nucleotides outside the gene matches: 3. CDR3 DNA sequence: TGTGCCATCAGTCGTGACAGGGATCAGCCCCAGCATTTT. Translated, it gives CAISRDRDQPQHF.

The V and J genes are TRBV6-6 and TRBJ2-3, with a tentative D call TRBD1 (6 bases). Between the trimmed V and J ends, which lost 6 bases and 1 base, there was a span of 8 bases. Germline V gene lookup returns CDR1 MNHNY and CDR2 SVGAGI (reference sequence). The CDR3 runs 13 residues. The CDR3 is CASRQGGTDTQYF. CDR3 coding DNA: TGTGCCAGCAGACAGGGTGGCACAGATACGCAGTATTTT.

The chain recombines TRBV5-1 with TRBJ2-5, with D uncertain. The ends were cut back, 2 bases at V and 5 bases at J, with 13 bases in the middle. Germline V gene sequence: CDR1 SGHRS, CDR2 YFSETQ. The CDR3 contains 14 residues. This CDR3 is CASSFMERVETQYF. The CDR3 DNA follows: TGCGCCAGCAGCTTTATGGAGCGAGTCGAGACCCAGTACTTC.

This clone appeared a single time. The V call is TRBV12-3 or TRBV12-4, the J call TRBJ1-4; 8 positions agree with TRBD1. The V and J ends lost 6 bases and 14 bases, in that order; junction bases with no gene match: 11. The CDR3 contains 13 residues. In DNA form, the CDR3 reads TGTGCCAGCAGATTTGGGCTAGACAGGGGCCTGTTTTTT. Protein product: CASRFGLDRGLFF.

The chain joins TRBV6-5 to TRBJ2-2, with 11 bases identical to TRBD2. Per germline, CDR1 MNHEY and CDR2 SVGAGI. V shed 7 bases, J shed 5 bases, and the junction held 6 bases outside the gene matches. CDR3 size: 15 residues. The CDR3 DNA reads TGTGCCAGCAACCAACTAGCGGGGGCTACCGGGGAGCTGTTTTTT. Its protein is CASNQLAGATGELFF.